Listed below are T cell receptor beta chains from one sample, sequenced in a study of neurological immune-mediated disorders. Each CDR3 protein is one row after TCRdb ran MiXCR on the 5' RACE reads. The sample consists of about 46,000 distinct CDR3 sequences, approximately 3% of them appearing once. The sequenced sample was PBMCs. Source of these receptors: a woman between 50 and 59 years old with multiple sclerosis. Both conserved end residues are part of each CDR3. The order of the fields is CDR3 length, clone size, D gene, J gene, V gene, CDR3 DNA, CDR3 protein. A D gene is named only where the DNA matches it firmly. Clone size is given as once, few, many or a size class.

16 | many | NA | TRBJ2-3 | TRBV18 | TGTGCCAGCTCACCACAACAGCCGGTCAACACAGATACGCAGTATTTT | CASSPQQPVNTDTQYF
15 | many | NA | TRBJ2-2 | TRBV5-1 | TGCGCCAGCAGCTTTGGAGGGGCGGGGACCGGGGAGCTGTTTTTT | CASSFGGAGTGELFF
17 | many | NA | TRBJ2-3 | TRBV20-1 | TGCAGTGCTAGAGAGGGGGCTCGGTGGACGGGCGCAGATACGCAGTATTTT | CSAREGARWTGADTQYF
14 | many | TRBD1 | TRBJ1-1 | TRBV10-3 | TGTGCCATCAGTGAGTCCTTGGGACAGGCAGGAGCTTTCTTT | CAISESLGQAGAFF
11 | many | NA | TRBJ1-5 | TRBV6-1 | TGTGCCAGCAGTGATATGTTCGTCCAGCATTTT | CASSDMFVQHF
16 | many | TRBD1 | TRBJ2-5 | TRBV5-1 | TGCGCCAGCAGCTTGGTGTCAGGGGGCCGAAAAGAGACCCAGTACTTC | CASSLVSGGRKETQYF
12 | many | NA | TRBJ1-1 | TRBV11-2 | TGTGCCAGCAGCTTAGAGTTCACTGAAGCTTTCTTT | CASSLEFTEAFF
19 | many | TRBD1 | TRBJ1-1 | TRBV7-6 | TGTGCCAGCAGCTTAAAGAGGAGGCTAAACAGGGGCGTGAACACTGAAGCTTTCTTT | CASSLKRRLNRGVNTEAFF
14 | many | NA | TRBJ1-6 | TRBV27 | TGTGCCAGCAGTTTATCAGGGAATGATCCACCCCTCCACTTT | CASSLSGNDPPLHF
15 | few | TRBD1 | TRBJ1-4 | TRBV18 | TGTGCCAGCTCACCCGCCAGGGGGCGAGATGAAAAACTGTTTTTT | CASSPARGRDEKLFF
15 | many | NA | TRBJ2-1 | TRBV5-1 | TGCGCCAGCAACCCCCTCCTGGGGGGGCGCGATGAGCAGTTCTTC | CASNPLLGGRDEQFF
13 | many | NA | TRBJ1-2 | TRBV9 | TGTGCCAGCAGTGGGGCAGGAGATATTGGCTACACCTTC | CASSGAGDIGYTF
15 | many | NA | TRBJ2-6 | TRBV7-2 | TGTGCCAGCAGCTTACACAGGGCTGGGGCCAACGTCCTGACTTTC | CASSLHRAGANVLTF
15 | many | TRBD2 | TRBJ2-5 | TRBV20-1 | TGCAGTGCTAGAGATGGTGGGACTATGGAGGAGACCCAGTACTTC | CSARDGGTMEETQYF
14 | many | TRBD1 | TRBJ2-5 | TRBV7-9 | TGTGCCAGCAGCTCGGGACAGGGACAAGAGACCCAGTACTTC | CASSSGQGQETQYF
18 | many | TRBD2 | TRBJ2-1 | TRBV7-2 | TGTGCCAGCAGCTTAGCGGTAGCGGGCCCGAGCTCCTACAATGAGCAGTTCTTC | CASSLAVAGPSSYNEQFF
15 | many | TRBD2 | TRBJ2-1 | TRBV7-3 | TGTGCCAGCAGCCAGCGCACTAGCGGGTACAATGAGCAGTTCTTC | CASSQRTSGYNEQFF
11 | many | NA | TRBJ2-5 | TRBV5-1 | TGCGCCAGCGGGGAGCAAGAGACCCAGTACTTC | CASGEQETQYF
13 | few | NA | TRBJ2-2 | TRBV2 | TGTGCCAGGGAGACAGCAAACACCGGGGAGCTGTTTTTT | CARETANTGELFF
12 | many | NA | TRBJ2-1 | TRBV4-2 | TGTGCCAGCAGCCATCAAACCAATGAGCAGTTCTTC | CASSHQTNEQFF
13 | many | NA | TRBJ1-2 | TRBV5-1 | TGCGCCAGCAGCTCTCAAGGGGTTGGTGGCTACACCTTC | CASSSQGVGGYTF
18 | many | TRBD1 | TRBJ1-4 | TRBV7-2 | TGTGCCAGCAGCCGAAACCACCCGGGACAGGGTCACAATGAAAAACTGTTTTTT | CASSRNHPGQGHNEKLFF
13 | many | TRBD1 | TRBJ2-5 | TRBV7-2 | TGTGCCAGCGGAGACAGGGGGGGAGAGACCCAGTACTTC | CASGDRGGETQYF
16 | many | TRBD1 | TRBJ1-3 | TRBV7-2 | TGTGCCAGCAGCTTAGGACAGGGGGCATTTGGAAACACCATATATTTT | CASSLGQGAFGNTIYF
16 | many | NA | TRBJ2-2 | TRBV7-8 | TGTGCCAGCAGCTTAGTGAGGACCCTGAGGGCCGGGGAGCTGTTTTTT | CASSLVRTLRAGELFF
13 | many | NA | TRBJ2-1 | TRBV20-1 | TGCAGTGCTAGCAGGGGCTCCTACAATGAGCAGTTCTTC | CSASRGSYNEQFF
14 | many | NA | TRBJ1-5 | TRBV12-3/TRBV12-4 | TGTGCCAGCAGTCCGGACGGCTATTATCAGCCCCAGCATTTT | CASSPDGYYQPQHF
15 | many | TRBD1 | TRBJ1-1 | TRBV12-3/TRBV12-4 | TGTGCCAGCAGACGACAGGGGCTGGGGAACACTGAAGCTTTCTTT | CASRRQGLGNTEAFF
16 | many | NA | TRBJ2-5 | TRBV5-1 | TGCGCCAGCAGCTTGGAGGTTGGGTACAGGCAAGAGACCCAGTACTTC | CASSLEVGYRQETQYF
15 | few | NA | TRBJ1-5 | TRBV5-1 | TGCGCCAGCAGCCCCGGAGGGGTCGGCAATCAGCCCCAGCATTTT | CASSPGGVGNQPQHF
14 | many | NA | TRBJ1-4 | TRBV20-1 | TGCAGTGCTAGAGTCCGTCAGGCATATGAAAAACTGTTTTTT | CSARVRQAYEKLFF